A selection of T cell receptor beta chains follows, all from one sample in a study of cytomegalovirus exposure and HLA in healthy donors. Method: immunoSEQ multiplex PCR; TCRdb's copy keeps in-frame clones and lacks some. The sample consists of approximately 74,000 clones, more than 70% of them appearing once. Sample: PBMCs. Receptor source: a man in his forties or fifties in good health and CMV-seronegative. CDR3s include the opening cysteine and the closing phenylalanine or tryptophan. The D gene is left open where the match is weak. Clone size is stated in some rows and not others, as once, few, many or a class when expanded.

13	-	TRBV6-5	-	TRBJ2-3	CASSPRATDTQYF	TGTGCCAGCAGCCCCAGGGCGACAGATACGCAGTATTTT
13	-	TRBV27	-	TRBJ1-1	CASSLGRGSEAFF	TGTGCCAGCAGTTTAGGACGAGGGTCTGAAGCTTTCTTT
14	-	TRBV14	TRBD2	TRBJ2-5	CASTLAGAQETQYF	TGTGCCAGCACTCTAGCGGGGGCTCAAGAGACCCAGTACTTC
15	-	TRBV18	-	TRBJ1-5	CASSPDNGQGQPQHF	TGTGCCAGCTCACCCGACAATGGGCAAGGCCAGCCCCAGCATTTT
14	-	TRBV29-1	-	TRBJ2-5	CSVEKTGGLGTQYF	TGCAGCGTGGAAAAAACGGGGGGCCTGGGGACCCAGTACTTC
17	-	TRBV19	TRBD2	TRBJ2-1	CASSPLGAGGPRNEQFF	TGTGCCAGTAGTCCCCTCGGGGCGGGAGGCCCGCGCAATGAGCAGTTCTTC
14	-	TRBV2	-	TRBJ1-5	CASSTDISNQPQHF	TGTGCCAGCAGTACGGACATTAGCAATCAGCCCCAGCATTTT
15	-	TRBV5-1	-	TRBJ2-3	CASSLAGSVTDTQYF	TGCGCCAGCAGCTTGGCCGGTAGCGTCACAGATACGCAGTATTTT
16	-	TRBV9	-	TRBJ2-7	CASSVGGASATYEQYF	TGTGCCAGCAGCGTAGGAGGGGCTAGCGCAACCTACGAGCAGTACTTC
15	many	TRBV4-2	TRBD2	TRBJ2-7	CASSQNPGLASEQYF	TGTGCCAGCAGCCAGAACCCGGGACTAGCGTCCGAGCAGTACTTC
13	-	TRBV7-3	-	TRBJ1-2	CASSLGRESGYTF	TGTGCCAGCAGCTTAGGGAGGGAAAGTGGCTACACCTTC
16	-	TRBV2	-	TRBJ1-2	CASTLLPSASNYGYTF	TGTGCCAGCACCCTACTACCGTCCGCTTCTAACTATGGCTACACCTTC
15	-	TRBV11-2	TRBD2	TRBJ2-1	CASSRGLVGGDEQFF	TGTGCCAGCAGCAGAGGACTAGTTGGGGGGGATGAGCAGTTCTTC
15	-	TRBV29-1	-	TRBJ2-1	CSVAAQGGLHNEQFF	TGCAGCGTCGCCGCCCAGGGAGGTTTGCACAATGAGCAGTTCTTC
15	-	TRBV11-2	TRBD1	TRBJ2-3	CASSFDRGPTDTQYF	TGTGCCAGCAGCTTCGACAGGGGGCCCACAGATACGCAGTATTTT
14	-	TRBV27	-	TRBJ2-2	CASTLGRLGGELFF	TGTGCCAGCACCCTCGGCAGGTTGGGCGGGGAGCTGTTTTTT
14	-	TRBV28	TRBD2	TRBJ2-7	CASSFTGGSYEQYF	TGTGCCAGCAGTTTTACGGGGGGTTCCTACGAGCAGTACTTC
14	-	TRBV10-3	-	TRBJ2-5	CAISSSQGVETQYF	TGTGCCATCAGCTCTAGTCAAGGAGTCGAGACCCAGTACTTC